The clone carrying this TCR beta chain was seen a handful of times. The data belong to a study of beta chain features in type 1 diabetes. CD45RO/CCR7/CD25/CD127/CD95/CD27 sorting isolated CD4+ naive, central memory, regulatory and stem cell-like memory cells. Every bit of the isolated RNA underwent reverse transcription, so sequencing read expressed TCRB transcripts. Produced via immunoSEQ multiplex PCR; TCRdb's table is partial and in-frame only. The table shows 250,000 to 300,000 clones, with 8% occurring only once. There are 17 residues in the CDR3. The germline V gene has CDR1 SGHRS and CDR2 YFSETQ. The junction had 10 bases not matched to a gene; V was cut back by 0 bases and J by 7 bases.

The V and J genes are TRBV5-1 and TRBJ1-6, with 7 bases matching TRBD1. This TCR came from a young woman in good health. Sequenced input: central memory CD4+ T cells from blood. The CDR3 DNA reads TGCGCCAGCAGCTTGGTTCCGACAGGGTCGGTAAATTCACCCCTCCACTTT. It is translated as CASSLVPTGSVNSPLHF.